This T cell receptor (beta chain) came from a study of Graves' ophthalmopathy and Graves' hyperthyroidism. Study details: Peripheral blood sampling occurred at initial diagnosis, before any treatment. Regarding the study as a whole: Among expanded thyroid clonotypes above 0.001 frequency, most also occurred in blood. At about 69% sensitivity and approximately 72% specificity, the model predicted progression of the ophthalmopathy.

Pregnant or lactating patients and those with other autoimmune diseases or uncontrolled infections were excluded. The sequenced template was RNA, covering the TCR beta CDR3 region. HTBI-primed first-round RT-PCR preceded second-round multiplex PCR. One entry per CDR3 protein, called by TCRdb with MiXCR from the multiplex PCR reads. The sample has some 160,000 distinct CDR3 sequences, 30% to 45% seen once. Concerning this clonotype: Its antigen remains unidentified.

The CDR3 contains 11 residues. The source material was peripheral blood. This TCR was sampled from a man aged 25-40 years with Graves' ophthalmopathy. V and J are TRBV12-3 or TRBV12-4 and TRBJ2-5; D remains unclear. The end of the DNA aligns better with TRBJ2-7, so the J call may be wrong. The CDR3: CASGTNYEQYF. The CDR3 nucleotides read TGTGCCAGCGGAACTAACTACGAGCAGTACTTC.